The text below deals with one T cell receptor (beta chain). Its antigen is undetermined. This CDR3 has 15 residues. CDR1 MDHEN and CDR2 SYDVKM come from the germline V gene. The V and J ends lost 6 bases and 1 base respectively, with 13 bases between them. The record originates from a study of cytomegalovirus exposure and HLA in healthy donors. 13 Jbeta primers and 60 Vbeta primers were used for the PCR. Clones were read by immunoSEQ multiplex PCR, and TCRdb kept only the in-frame ones, dropping some. Among about 170,000 clones listed, about 85% were seen once. There were likely unrecorded immune exposures, though donors were nominally healthy when sampled. Study conclusions and caveats: Reports state that TCR beta sequences accurately predicted most subjects' HLA-A and HLA-B alleles. A missense variant in DCLRE1C was later tied to TCR beta V- and J-gene trimming.

The receptor's source is a man aged 30 to 45 in good health and CMV-seropositive. The chain recombines TRBV28 with TRBJ1-5; D gene unclear. Sequencing was performed on PBMCs. The CDR3 reads CASRQLGGSNQPQHF. CDR3 in DNA: TGTGCCAGCAGACAACTCGGAGGGAGCAATCAGCCCCAGCATTTT.